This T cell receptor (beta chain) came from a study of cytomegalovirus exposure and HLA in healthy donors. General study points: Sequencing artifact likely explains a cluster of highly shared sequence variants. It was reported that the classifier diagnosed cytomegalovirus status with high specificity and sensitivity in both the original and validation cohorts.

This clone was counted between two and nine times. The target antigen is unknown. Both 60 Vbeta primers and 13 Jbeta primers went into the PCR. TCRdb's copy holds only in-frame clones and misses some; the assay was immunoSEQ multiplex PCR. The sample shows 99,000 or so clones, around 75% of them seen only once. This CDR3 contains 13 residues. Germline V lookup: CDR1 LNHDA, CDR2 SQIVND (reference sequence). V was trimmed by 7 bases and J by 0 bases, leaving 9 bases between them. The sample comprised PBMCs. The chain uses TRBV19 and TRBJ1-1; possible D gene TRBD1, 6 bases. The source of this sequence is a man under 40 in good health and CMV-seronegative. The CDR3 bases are TGTGCCAGTAACAGGGAACTGAACACTGAAGCTTTCTTT. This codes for CASNRELNTEAFF.